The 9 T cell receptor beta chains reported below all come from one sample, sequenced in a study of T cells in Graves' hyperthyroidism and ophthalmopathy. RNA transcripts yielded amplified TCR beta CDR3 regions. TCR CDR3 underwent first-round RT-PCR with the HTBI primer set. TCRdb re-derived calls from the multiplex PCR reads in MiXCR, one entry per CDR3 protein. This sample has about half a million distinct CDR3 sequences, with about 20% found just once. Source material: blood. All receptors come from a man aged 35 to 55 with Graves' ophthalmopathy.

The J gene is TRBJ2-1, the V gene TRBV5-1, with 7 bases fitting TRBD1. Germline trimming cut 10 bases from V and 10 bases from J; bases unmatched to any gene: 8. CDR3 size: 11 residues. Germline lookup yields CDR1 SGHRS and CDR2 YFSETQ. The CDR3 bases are TGCGCCGGTAGGGGGCAGGGAGAGCAGTTCTTC. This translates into CAGRGQGEQFF.

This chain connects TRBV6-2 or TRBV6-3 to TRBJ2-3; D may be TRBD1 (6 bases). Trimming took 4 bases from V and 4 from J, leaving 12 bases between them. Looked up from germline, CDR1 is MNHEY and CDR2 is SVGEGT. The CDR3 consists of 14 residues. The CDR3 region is CASSLSGAPDTQYF. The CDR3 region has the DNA TGTGCCAGCAGTTTGTCAGGGGCTCCAGATACGCAGTATTTT.

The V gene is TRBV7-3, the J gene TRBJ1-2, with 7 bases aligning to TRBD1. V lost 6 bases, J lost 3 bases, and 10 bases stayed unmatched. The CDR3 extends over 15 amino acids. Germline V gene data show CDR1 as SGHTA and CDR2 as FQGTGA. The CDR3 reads CASSPNVRGDYGYTF. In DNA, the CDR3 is TGTGCCAGCAGTCCGAATGTCAGGGGGGACTATGGCTACACCTTC.

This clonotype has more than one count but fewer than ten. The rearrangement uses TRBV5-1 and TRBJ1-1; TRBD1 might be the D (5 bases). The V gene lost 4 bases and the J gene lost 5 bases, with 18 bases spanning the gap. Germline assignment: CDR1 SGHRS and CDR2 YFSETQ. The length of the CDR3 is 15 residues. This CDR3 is CASSLRGAGGTEAFF. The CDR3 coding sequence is TGCGCCAGCAGCCTCCGGGGAGCCGGGGGGACTGAAGCTTTCTTT.

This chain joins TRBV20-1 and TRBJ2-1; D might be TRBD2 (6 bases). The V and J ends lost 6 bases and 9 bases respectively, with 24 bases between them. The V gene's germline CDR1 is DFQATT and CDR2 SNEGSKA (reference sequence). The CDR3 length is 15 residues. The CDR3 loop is CSAQPLANPEGEQFF. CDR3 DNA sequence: TGCAGTGCCCAGCCACTAGCCAATCCGGAGGGTGAGCAGTTCTTC.

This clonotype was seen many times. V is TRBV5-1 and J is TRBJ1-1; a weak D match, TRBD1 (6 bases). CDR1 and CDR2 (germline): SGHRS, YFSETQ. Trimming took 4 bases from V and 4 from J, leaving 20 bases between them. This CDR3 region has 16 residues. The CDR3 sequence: CASSPGQFARVTEAFF. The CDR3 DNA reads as TGCGCCAGCAGCCCCGGACAGTTTGCAAGGGTCACTGAAGCTTTCTTT. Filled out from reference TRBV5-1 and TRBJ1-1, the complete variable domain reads KAGVTQTPRYLIKTRGQQVTLSCSPISGHRSVSWYQQTPGQGLQFLFEYFSETQRNKGNFPGRFSGRQFSNSRSEMNVSTLELGDSALYLCASSPGQFARVTEAFFGQGTRLTVV.

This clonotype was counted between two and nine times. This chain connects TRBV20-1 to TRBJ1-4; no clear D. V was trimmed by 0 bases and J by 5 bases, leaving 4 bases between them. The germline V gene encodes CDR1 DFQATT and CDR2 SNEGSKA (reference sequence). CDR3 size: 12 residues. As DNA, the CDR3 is TGCAGTGCTAGAGACATAAATGAAAAACTGTTTTTT. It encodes CSARDINEKLFF.

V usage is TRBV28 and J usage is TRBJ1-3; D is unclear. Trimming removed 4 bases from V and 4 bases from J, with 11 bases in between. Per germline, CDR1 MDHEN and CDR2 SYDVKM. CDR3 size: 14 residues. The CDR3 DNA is TGTGCCAGCAGTTCGAAAGGGTCCGGAAACACCATATATTTT. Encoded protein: CASSSKGSGNTIYF.

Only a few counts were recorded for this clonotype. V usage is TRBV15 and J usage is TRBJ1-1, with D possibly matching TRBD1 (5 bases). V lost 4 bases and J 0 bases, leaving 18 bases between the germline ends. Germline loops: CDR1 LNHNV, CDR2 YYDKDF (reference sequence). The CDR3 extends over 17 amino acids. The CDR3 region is CATSTRGGPLMNTEAFF. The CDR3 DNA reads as TGTGCCACCAGCACCCGGGGGGGTCCCCTCATGAACACTGAAGCTTTCTTT.